This T cell receptor (beta chain) was retrieved from a study of cytomegalovirus exposure and HLA in healthy donors. The donors (healthy individuals) were bone marrow donors. Notes on the study in general: A reported reduction in N-insertions relative to the approximately 640-donor mean was seen in an Asian-associated ancestry cluster in a later analysis. Presence/absence analyses took donor sequencing depth as roughly uniform. About 87% or about 30% of the time was how often most TCR beta V segments were productive, according to an earlier analysis.

The germline gives CDR1 LNHDA, CDR2 SQIVND (reference sequence). Unmatched junction bases numbered 6, after V lost 6 bases and J lost 4 bases. The CDR3 is 14 residues long. This clone was counted between two and nine times. The target antigen is unknown. 60 Vbeta and 13 Jbeta primers were used in PCR. Clones were read by immunoSEQ multiplex PCR, and TCRdb kept only the in-frame ones, dropping some. The data show 200,000 to 250,000 clones, roughly 87% seen once. This receptor was obtained from a woman between 40 and 50 years old in good health and CMV-seropositive. The sequencing input was PBMCs. The chain employs TRBV19 and TRBJ1-1, with 9 nucleotides matching TRBD1. This chain's CDR3 is CASRRTGAGTEAFF. Written as DNA, the CDR3 is TGTGCCAGTAGAAGGACAGGGGCAGGCACTGAAGCTTTCTTT.